The present T cell receptor beta chain was sequenced within a study of cytomegalovirus exposure and HLA in healthy donors. With 60 Vbeta and 13 Jbeta primers, the PCR was carried out. The protocol was immunoSEQ multiplex PCR, while the TCRdb copy is restricted to in-frame clones and leaves out a portion. The data show some 180,000 clones, around 75% seen once. About this clone itself: Antigen: not known.

CDR1 SGHVS and CDR2 FQNEAQ come from the germline V gene. The V end was cut by 6 bases, the J end by 2 bases, with 14 bases between. This CDR3 is 15 amino acids long. Study-level points and caveats: According to an earlier analysis, most TCR beta V segments yielded productive rearrangements about 87% or about 30% of the time.

The clonotype comes from a male donor in good health and CMV-seronegative. V gene TRBV7-8 combines with J gene TRBJ1-5, with D unclear. What was sequenced was PBMCs. CDR3 in amino acids: CASSSNGNGNQPQHF. The CDR3 coding sequence is TGTGCCAGCAGTTCAAACGGGAATGGCAATCAGCCCCAGCATTTT.